This T cell receptor beta chain is from a study of memory CD8 T cells in hepatitis C reinfection. The overall study: Between 55 and 20 weeks before reinfection detection, pre-reinfection samples were drawn.

This clone was seen once. The assay was immunoSEQ multiplex PCR, and TCRdb's table has in-frame clones only and misses some. The sample yields about 50,000 clones, roughly 89% seen once. The germline V and J ends were trimmed by 7 bases and 6 bases, with 19 bases remaining between them. CDR3 length equals 15 residues. The germline V gene encodes CDR1 MNHEY and CDR2 SVGAGI. Time point in this sample: pre-reinfection, 55 to 20 weeks before reinfection detection. TCR sequencing was done directly ex vivo on sorted cells, without expansion in vitro. The Montreal HEPCO cohort supplied donors who inject drugs.

This sequence was found in a man aged 18 to 35 with hepatitis C virus infection. The rearrangement joins TRBV6-5 to TRBJ1-5; TRBD1 might be the D (6 bases). Source material: naive CD8+ T cells sorted from blood. DNA of the CDR3: TGTGCCAGCACCGAAGATCCAGGGGAGGGTCAGCCCCAGCATTTT. Its protein product is CASTEDPGEGQPQHF.